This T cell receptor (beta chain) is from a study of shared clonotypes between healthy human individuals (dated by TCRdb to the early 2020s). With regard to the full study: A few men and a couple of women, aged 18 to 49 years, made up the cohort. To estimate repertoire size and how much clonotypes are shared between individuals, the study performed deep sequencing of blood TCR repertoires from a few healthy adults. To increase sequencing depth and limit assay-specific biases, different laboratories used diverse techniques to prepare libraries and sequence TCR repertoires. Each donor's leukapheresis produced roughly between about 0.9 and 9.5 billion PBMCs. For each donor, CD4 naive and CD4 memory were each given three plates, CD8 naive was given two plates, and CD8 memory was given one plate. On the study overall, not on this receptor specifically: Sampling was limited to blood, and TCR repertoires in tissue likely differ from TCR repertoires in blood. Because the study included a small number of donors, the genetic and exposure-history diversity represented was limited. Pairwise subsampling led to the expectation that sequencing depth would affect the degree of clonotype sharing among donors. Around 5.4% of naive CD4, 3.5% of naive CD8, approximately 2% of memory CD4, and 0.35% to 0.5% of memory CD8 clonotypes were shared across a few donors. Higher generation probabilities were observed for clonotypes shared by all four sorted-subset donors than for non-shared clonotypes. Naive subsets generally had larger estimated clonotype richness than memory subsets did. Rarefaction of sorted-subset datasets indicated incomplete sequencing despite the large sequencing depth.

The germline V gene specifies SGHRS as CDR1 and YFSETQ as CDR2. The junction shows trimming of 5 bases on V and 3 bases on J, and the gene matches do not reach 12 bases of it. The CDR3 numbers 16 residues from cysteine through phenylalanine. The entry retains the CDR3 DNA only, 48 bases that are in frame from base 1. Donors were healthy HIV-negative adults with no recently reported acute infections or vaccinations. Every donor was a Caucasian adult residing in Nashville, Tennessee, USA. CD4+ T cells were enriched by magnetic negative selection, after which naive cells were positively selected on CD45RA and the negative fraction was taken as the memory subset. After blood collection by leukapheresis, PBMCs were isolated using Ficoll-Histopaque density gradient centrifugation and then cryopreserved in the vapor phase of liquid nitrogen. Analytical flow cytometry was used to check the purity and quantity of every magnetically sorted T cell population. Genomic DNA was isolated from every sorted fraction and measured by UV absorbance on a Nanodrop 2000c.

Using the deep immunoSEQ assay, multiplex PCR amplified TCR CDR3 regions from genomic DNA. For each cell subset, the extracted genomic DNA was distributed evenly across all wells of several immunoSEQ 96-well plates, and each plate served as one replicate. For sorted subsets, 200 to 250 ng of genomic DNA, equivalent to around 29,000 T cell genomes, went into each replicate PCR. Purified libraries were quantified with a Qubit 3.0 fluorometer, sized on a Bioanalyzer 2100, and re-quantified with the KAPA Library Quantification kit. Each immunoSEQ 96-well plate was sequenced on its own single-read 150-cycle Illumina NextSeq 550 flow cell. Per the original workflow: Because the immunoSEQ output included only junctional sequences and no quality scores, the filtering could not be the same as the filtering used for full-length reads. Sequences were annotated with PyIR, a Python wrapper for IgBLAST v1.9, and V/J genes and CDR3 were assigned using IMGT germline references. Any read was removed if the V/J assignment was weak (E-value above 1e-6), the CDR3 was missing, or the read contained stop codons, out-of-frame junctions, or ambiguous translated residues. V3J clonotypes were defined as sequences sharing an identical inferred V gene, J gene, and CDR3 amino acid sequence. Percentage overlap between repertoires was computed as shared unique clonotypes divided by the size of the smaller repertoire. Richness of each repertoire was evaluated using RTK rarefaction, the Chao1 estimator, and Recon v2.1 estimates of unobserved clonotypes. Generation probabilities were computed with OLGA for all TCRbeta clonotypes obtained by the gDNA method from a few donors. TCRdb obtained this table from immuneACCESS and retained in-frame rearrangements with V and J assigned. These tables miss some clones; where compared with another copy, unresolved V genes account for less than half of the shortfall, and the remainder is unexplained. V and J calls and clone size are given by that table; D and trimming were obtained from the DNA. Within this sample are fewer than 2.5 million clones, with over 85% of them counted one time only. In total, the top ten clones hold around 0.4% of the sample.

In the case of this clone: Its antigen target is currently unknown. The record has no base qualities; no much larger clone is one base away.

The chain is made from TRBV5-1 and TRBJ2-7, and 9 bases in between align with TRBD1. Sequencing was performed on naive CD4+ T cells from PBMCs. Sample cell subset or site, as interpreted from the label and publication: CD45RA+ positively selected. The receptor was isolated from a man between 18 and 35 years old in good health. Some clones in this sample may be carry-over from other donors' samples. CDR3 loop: CASRGNNRDRVYEQYF. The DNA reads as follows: TGCGCCAGCAGAGGGAATAACCGGGACAGGGTCTACGAGCAGTACTTC.